This TCR beta chain was documented in a study of OX40 agonist ivuxolimab in advanced cancers. Study results and caveats: By week 6 at 0.1 to 3.0 mg/kg, blood CD4+ and CD8+ T cells had expanded clonally.

Only in-frame clones appear in the TCRdb table, and some are missing; sequencing was by immunoSEQ multiplex PCR. Of some 80,000 clones listed, around nine tenths are singletons. The V end was cut by 6 bases, the J end by 1 base, with 12 bases between. Germline loops: CDR1 MNHNS, CDR2 SASEGT. The CDR3 spans 14 residues. For this clone: Its antigen is unidentified.

The chain carries TRBV6-1 and TRBJ1-1; possible D gene TRBD1, 6 bases. The sequencing used CD4+ or CD8+ T cells sorted from blood, collected in a trial of the OX40 agonist ivuxolimab. This receptor was identified in an adult with an advanced solid tumor such as melanoma, head and neck, liver or kidney cancer. The CDR3 nucleotides are TGTGCCAGCAGGGGGGACATCCGGAACACTGAAGCTTTCTTT. As protein: CASRGDIRNTEAFF.